This T cell receptor (beta chain) was obtained from a study of regulatory T cells in long-lasting Graves disease. Study results and caveats: Under persistent disease, TRBV28, TRBJ1-2 and TRBJ2-5 were used preferentially. With approximately 2,800 shared public clonotypes, persistent patients exceeded new patients, who shared about a thousand.

Germline-derived CDR1 and CDR2 are SGHVS and FNYEAQ. The CDR3 runs to 13 residues. After removal of 4 bases from V and 7 bases from J, the junction contained 6 bases not matched to a gene. To make TCR beta libraries, researchers used iRepertoire HTBI primers and Arm-PCR of CDR3 regions. Original data processing: Across samples, 62 TRBV and about 13 TRBJ segments were found. TCRdb itself ran the multiplex PCR reads through MiXCR, one entry per CDR3 protein. These V and J calls derive from TCRdb rather than the authors' analysis. Here the sample spans approximately 310,000 distinct CDR3 sequences, under 20% being singletons. Time point here: newly diagnosed GD, antithyroid drugs for less than 3 months. The TCR library was made from RNA that had been extracted from PBMCs in TRIzol. The sample holds many counts of this clonotype. Antigen specificity is unknown.

The sample here was peripheral blood mononuclear cells (PBMCs), taken at new diagnosis, from a patient treated with antithyroid drugs. The receptor was isolated from a female donor with Graves disease. This chain connects TRBV7-6 to TRBJ1-2; 7 bases are a match to TRBD1. The CDR3 DNA sequence: TGTGCCAGCAGCTCCGGGACAGACTCTGGCTACACCTTC. Its translation is CASSSGTDSGYTF. Filled out from reference TRBV7-6 and TRBJ1-2, the complete variable domain reads GAGVSQSPRYKVTKRGQDVALRCDPISGHVSLYWYRQALGQGPEFLTYFNYEAQQDKSGLPNDRFSAERPEGSISTLTIQRTEQRDSAMYRCASSSGTDSGYTFGSGTRLTVV.